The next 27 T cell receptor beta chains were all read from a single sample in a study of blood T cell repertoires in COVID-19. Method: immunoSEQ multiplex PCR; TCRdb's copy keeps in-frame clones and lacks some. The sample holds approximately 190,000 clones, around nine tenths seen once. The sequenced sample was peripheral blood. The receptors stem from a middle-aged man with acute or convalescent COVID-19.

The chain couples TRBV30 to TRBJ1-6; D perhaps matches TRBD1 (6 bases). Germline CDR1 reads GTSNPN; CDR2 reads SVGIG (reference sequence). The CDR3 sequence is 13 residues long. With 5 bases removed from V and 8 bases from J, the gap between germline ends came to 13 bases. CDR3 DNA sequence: TGTGCCTGGGCAGGGGTTGGTGATTCACCCCTCCACTTT. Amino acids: CAWAGVGDSPLHF.

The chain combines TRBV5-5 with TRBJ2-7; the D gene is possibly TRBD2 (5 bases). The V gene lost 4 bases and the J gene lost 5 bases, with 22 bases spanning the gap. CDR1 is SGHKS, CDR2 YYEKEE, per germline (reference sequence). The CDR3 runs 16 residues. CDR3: CASSLEQARVRNEQYF. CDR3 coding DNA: TGTGCCAGCAGCCTAGAGCAGGCGAGGGTGAGGAACGAGCAGTACTTC. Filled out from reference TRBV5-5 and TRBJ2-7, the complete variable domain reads DAGVTQSPTHLIKTRGQQVTLRCSPISGHKSVSWYQQVLGQGPQFIFQYYEKEERGRGNFPDRFSARQFPNYSSELNVNALLLGDSALYLCASSLEQARVRNEQYFGPGTRLTVT.

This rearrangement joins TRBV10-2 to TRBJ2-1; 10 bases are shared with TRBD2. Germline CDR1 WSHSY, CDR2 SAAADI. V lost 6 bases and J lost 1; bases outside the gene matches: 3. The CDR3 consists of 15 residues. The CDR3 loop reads CASRGTSVSYNEQFF. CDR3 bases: TGCGCCAGCAGAGGGACTAGCGTATCCTACAATGAGCAGTTCTTC.

As DNA, the CDR3 is TGTGCCGCGACAGGGGTATTTGAAGCTTTCTTT. Protein product: CAATGVFEAFF. The gene calls are TRBV28 and TRBJ1-1; TRBD1 aligns across 8 bases. The CDR3 is made up of 11 amino acids. The germline V gene has CDR1 MDHEN and CDR2 SYDVKM. V lost 11 bases and J lost 7; bases outside the gene matches: 6. Filled out from reference TRBV28 and TRBJ1-1, the complete variable domain reads DVKVTQSSRYLVKRTGEKVFLECVQDMDHENMFWYRQDPGLGLRLIYFSYDVKMKEKGDIPEGYSVSREKKERFSLILESASTNQTSMYLCAATGVFEAFFGQGTRLTVV.

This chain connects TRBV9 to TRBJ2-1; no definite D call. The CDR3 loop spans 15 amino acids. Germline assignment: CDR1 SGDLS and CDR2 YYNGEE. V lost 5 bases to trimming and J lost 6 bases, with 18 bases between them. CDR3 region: CASSPTSPYLNEQFF. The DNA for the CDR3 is TGTGCCAGCAGTCCCACTTCACCTTATCTCAATGAGCAGTTCTTC.

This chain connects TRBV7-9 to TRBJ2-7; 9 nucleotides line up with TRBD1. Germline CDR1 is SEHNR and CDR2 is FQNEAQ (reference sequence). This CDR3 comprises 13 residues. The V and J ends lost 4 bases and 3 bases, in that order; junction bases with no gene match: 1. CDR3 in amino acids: CASSSTGGYEQYF. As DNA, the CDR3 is TGTGCCAGCAGCTCGACAGGGGGCTACGAGCAGTACTTC.

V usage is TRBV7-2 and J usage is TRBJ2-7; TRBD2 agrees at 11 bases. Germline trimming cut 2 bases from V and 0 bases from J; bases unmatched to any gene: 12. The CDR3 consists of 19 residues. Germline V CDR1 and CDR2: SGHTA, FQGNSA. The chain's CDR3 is CASSLKTTPGTSGSYEQYF. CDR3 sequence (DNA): TGTGCCAGCAGCTTAAAGACGACCCCGGGGACTAGCGGCTCCTACGAGCAGTACTTC.

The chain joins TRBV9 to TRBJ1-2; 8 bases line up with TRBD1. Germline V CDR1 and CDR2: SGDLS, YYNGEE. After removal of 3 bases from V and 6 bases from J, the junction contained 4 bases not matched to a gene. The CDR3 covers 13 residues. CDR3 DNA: TGTGCCAGCAGCGGCCCGACAGGGGATGGCTACACCTTC. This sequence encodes CASSGPTGDGYTF. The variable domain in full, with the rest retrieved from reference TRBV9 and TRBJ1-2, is DSGVTQTPKHLITATGQRVTLRCSPRSGDLSVYWYQQSLDQGLQFLIQYYNGEERAKGNILERFSAQQFPDLHSELNLSSLELGDSALYFCASSGPTGDGYTFGSGTRLTVV.

Here the CDR3 DNA reads TGTGCCAGCAGCGCCATAGCGGGAGGAGGAGAGACCCAGTACTTC. This encodes CASSAIAGGGETQYF. The chain has TRBV9 and TRBJ2-5; 10 bases match TRBD2. V lost 3 bases and J lost 4; bases outside the gene matches: 6. Looked up from germline, CDR1 is SGDLS and CDR2 is YYNGEE. This CDR3 comprises 15 residues.

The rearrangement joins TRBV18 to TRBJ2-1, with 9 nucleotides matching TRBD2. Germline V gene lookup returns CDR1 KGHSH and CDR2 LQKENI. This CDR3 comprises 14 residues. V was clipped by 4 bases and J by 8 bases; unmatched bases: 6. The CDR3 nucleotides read TGTGCCAGCTCACGGGGACTAGCAAGCGATGAGCAGTTCTTC. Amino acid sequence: CASSRGLASDEQFF.

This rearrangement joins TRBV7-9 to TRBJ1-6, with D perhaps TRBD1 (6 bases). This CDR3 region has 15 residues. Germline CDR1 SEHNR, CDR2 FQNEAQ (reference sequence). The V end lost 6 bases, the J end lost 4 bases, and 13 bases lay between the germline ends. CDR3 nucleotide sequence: TGTGCCAGCAGTTCCGGGGGGCAGTATAATTCACCCCTCCACTTT. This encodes CASSSGGQYNSPLHF.

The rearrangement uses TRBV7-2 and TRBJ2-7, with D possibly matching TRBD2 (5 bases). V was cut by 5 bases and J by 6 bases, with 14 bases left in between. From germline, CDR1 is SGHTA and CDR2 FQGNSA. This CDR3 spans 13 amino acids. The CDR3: CASSRRGWGEQYV. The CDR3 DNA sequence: TGTGCCAGCAGCCGCCGGGGTTGGGGCGAGCAGTACGTC.

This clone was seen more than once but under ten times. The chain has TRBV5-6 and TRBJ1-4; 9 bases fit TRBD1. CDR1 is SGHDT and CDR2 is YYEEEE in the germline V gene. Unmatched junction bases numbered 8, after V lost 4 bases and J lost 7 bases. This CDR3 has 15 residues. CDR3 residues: CASSPWDRVGEKLFF. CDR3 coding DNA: TGTGCCAGCAGCCCGTGGGACAGGGTGGGTGAAAAACTGTTTTTT.

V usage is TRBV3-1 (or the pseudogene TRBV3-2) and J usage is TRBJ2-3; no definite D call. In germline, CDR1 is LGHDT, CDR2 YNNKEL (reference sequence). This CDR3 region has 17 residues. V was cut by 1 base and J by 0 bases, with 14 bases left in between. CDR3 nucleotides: TGTGCCAGCAGCCAAGTGTTTCCACCTACTAGCACAGATACGCAGTATTTT. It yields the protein CASSQVFPPTSTDTQYF.

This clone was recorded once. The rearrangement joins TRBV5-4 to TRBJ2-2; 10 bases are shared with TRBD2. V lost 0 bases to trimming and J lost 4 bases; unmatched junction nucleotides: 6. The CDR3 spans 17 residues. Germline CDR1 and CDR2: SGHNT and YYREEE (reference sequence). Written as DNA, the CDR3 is TGTGCCAGCAGCTTGGCTAGCGGGGGTAAGGGCACCGGGGAGCTGTTTTTT. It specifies CASSLASGGKGTGELFF.

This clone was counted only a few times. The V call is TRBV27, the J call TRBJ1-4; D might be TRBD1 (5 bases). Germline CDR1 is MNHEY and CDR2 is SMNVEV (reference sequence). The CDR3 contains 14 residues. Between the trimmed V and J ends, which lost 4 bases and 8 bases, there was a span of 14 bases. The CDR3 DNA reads TGTGCCAGCAGTTCGCAGGGTTTAGACGAAAAACTGTTTTTT. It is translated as CASSSQGLDEKLFF. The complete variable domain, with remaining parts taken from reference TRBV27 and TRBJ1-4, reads EAQVTQNPRYLITVTGKKLTVTCSQNMNHEYMSWYRQDPGLGLRQIYYSMNVEVTDKGDVPEGYKVSRKEKRNFPLILESPSPNQTSLYFCASSSQGLDEKLFFGSGTQLSVL.

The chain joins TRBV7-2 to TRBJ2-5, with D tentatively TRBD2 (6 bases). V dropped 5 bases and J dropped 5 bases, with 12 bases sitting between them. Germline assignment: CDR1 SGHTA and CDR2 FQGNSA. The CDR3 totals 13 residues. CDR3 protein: CASSTGLMETQYF. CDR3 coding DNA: TGTGCCAGCAGCACGGGACTTATGGAGACCCAGTACTTC. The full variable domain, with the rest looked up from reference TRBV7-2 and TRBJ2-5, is GAGVSQSPSNKVTEKGKDVELRCDPISGHTALYWYRQSLGQGLEFLIYFQGNSAPDKSGLPSDRFSAERTGGSVSTLTIQRTQQEDSAVYLCASSTGLMETQYFGPGTRLLVL.

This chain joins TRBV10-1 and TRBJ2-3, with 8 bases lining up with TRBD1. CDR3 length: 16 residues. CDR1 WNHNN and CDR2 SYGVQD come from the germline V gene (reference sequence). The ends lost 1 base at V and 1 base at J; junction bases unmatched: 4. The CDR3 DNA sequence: TGCGCCAGCAGTGAGTTCGGGACAGGAGGCACAGATACGCAGTATTTT. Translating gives CASSEFGTGGTDTQYF.

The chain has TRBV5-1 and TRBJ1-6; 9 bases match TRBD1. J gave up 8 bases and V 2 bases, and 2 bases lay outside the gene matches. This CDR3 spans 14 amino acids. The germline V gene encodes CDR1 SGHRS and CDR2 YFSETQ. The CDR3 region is CASSLQGADSPLHF. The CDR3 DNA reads TGCGCCAGCAGCTTACAGGGGGCTGATTCACCCCTCCACTTT. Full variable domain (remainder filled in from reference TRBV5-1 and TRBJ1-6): KAGVTQTPRYLIKTRGQQVTLSCSPISGHRSVSWYQQTPGQGLQFLFEYFSETQRNKGNFPGRFSGRQFSNSRSEMNVSTLELGDSALYLCASSLQGADSPLHFGNGTRLTVT.

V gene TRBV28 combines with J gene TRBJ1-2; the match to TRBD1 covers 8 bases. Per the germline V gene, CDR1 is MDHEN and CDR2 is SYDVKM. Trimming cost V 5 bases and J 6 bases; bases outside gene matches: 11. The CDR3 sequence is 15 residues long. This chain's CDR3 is CASSQPGQGQHGYTF. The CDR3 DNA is TGTGCCAGCAGTCAACCCGGACAGGGACAGCATGGCTACACCTTC.

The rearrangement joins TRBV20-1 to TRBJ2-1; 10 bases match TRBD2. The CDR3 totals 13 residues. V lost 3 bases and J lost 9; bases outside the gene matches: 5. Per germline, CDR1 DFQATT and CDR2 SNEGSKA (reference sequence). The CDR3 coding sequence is TGCAGTGCTAGTAGGCTAGCGGGAGCTGAGCAGTTCTTC. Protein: CSASRLAGAEQFF.

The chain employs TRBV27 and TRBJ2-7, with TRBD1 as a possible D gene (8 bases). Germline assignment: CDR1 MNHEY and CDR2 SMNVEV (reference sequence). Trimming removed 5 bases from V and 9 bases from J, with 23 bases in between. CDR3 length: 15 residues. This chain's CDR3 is CASSTRQGTILAQYF. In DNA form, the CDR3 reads TGTGCCAGCAGTACCAGACAGGGGACTATCCTTGCGCAGTACTTC.

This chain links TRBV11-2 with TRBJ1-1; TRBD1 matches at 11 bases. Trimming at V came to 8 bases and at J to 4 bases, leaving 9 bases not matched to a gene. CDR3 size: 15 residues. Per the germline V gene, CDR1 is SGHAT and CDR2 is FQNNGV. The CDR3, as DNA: TGTGCCAGCTCCCCCGGGACAGGGGGGATCACTGAAGCTTTCTTT. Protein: CASSPGTGGITEAFF.

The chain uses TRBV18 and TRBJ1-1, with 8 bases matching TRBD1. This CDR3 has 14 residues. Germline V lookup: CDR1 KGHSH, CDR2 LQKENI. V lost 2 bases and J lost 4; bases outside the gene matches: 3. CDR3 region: CASSPRQGITEAFF. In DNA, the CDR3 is TGTGCCAGCTCACCAAGACAGGGGATCACTGAAGCTTTCTTT.

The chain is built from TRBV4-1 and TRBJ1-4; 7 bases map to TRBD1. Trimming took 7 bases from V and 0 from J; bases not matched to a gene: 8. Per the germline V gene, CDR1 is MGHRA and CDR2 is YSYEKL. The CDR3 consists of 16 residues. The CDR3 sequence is CASKPGGTTTNEKLFF. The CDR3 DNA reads TGCGCCAGCAAGCCAGGGGGTACTACAACTAATGAAAAACTGTTTTTT.

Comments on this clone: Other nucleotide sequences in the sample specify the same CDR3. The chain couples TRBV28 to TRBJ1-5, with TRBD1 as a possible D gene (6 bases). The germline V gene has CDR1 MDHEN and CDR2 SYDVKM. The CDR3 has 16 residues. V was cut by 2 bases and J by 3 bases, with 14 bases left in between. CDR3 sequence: CASSLPGTRVNQPQHF. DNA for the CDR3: TGTGCCAGCAGTTTACCCGGGACAAGGGTCAATCAGCCCCAGCATTTT.

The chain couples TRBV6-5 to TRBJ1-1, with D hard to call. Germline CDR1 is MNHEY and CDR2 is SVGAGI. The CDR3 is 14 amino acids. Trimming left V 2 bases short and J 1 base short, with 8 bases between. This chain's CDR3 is CASSYGQANTEAFF. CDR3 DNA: TGTGCCAGCAGTTACGGGCAGGCGAACACTGAAGCTTTCTTT.